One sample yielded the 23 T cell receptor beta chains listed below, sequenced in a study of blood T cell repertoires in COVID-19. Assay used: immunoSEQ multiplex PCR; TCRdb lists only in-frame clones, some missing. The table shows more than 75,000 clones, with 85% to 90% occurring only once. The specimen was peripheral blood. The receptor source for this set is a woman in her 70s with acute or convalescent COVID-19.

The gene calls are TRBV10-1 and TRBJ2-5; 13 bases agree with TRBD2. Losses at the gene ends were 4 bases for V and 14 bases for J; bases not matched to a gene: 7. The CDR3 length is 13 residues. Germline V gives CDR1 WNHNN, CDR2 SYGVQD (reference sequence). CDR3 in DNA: TGCGCCAGCAGTGCCTTACTAGCGGGGGGGCTTTACTTC. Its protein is CASSALLAGGLYF.

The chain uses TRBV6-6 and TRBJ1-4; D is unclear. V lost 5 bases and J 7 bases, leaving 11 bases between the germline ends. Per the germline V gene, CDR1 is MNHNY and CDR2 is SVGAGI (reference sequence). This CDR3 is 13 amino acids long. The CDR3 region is CASSGRVIEKLFF. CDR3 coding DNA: TGTGCCAGCAGTGGGAGGGTTATTGAAAAACTGTTTTTT.

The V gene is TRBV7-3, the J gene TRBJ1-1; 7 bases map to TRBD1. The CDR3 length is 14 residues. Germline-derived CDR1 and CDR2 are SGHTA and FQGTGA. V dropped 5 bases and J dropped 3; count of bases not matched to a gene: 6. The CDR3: CASSPQGVDTEAFF. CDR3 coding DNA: TGTGCCAGCAGCCCGCAGGGGGTCGACACTGAAGCTTTCTTT. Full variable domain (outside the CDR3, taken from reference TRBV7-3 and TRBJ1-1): GAGVSQTPSNKVTEKGKYVELRCDPISGHTALYWYRQSLGQGPEFLIYFQGTGAADDSGLPNDRFFAVRPEGSVSTLKIQRTERGDSAVYLCASSPQGVDTEAFFGQGTRLTVV.

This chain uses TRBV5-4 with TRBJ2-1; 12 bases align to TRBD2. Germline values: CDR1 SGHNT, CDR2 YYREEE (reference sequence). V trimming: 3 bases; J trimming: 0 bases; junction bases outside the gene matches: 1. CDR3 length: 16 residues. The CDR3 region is CASSSSGRGSYNEQFF. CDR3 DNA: TGTGCCAGCAGCTCTAGCGGGAGGGGCTCCTACAATGAGCAGTTCTTC.

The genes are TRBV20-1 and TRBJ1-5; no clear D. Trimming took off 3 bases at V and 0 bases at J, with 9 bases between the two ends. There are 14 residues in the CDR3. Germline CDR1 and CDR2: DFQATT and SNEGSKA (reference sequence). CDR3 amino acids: CSASDTYSNQPQHF. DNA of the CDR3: TGCAGTGCTAGTGACACCTATAGCAATCAGCCCCAGCATTTT.

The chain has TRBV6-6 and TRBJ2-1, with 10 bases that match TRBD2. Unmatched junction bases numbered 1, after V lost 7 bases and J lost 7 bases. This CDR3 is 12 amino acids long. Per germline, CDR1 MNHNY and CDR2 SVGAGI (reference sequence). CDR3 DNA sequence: TGTGCCAGCACTAGCGGGGGTAATGAGCAGTTCTTC. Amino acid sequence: CASTSGGNEQFF.

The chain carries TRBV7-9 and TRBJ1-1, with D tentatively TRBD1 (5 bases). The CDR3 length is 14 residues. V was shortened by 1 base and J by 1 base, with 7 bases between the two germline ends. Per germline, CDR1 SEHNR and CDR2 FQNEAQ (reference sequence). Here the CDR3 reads CASSLGGTNTEAFF. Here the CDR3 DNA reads TGTGCCAGCAGCTTAGGCGGGACGAACACTGAAGCTTTCTTT. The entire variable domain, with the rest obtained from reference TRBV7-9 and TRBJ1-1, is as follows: DTGVSQNPRHKITKRGQNVTFRCDPISEHNRLYWYRQTLGQGPEFLTYFQNEAQLEKSRLLSDRFSAERPKGSFSTLEIQRTEQGDSAMYLCASSLGGTNTEAFFGQGTRLTVV.

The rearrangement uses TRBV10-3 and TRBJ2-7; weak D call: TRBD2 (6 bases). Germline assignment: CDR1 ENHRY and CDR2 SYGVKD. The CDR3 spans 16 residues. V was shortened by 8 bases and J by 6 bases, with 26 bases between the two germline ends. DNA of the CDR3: TGTGCCATCGGGGGGTTTCTGGGCAGGGCGGACGGCGAGCAGTACTTC. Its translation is CAIGGFLGRADGEQYF.

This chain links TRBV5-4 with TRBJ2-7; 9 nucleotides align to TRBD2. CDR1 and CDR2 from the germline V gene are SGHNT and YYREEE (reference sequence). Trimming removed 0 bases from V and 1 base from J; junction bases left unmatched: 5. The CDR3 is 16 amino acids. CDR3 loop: CASSLGSSGVSYEQYF. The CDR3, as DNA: TGTGCCAGCAGCTTGGGGTCTAGCGGGGTATCCTACGAGCAGTACTTC.

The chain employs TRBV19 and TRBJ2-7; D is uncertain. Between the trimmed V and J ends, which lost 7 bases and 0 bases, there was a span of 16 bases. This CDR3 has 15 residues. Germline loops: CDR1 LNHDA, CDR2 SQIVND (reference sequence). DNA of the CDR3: TGTGCCAGTAAAAGAGGCGACCGAGTCTCCTACGAGCAGTACTTC. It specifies CASKRGDRVSYEQYF.

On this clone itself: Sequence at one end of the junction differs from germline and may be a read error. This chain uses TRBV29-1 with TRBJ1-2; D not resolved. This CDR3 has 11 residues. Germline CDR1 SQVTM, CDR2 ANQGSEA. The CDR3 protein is CSVESNYGYTF. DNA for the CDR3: TGCAGCGTTGAATCTAATTATGGCTACACCTTC.

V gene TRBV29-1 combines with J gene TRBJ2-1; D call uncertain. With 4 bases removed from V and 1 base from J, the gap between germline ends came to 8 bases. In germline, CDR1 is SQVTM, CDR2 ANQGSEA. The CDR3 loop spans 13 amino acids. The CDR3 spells CSVVDGSYNEQFF. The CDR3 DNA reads TGCAGCGTTGTAGACGGTTCCTACAATGAGCAGTTCTTC.

The CDR3 region is CASSLNGQGTRLGYGYTF. DNA of the CDR3: TGTGCCAGCAGCTTAAATGGACAGGGGACCCGGTTGGGCTATGGCTACACCTTC. V usage is TRBV11-2 and J usage is TRBJ1-2, with TRBD1 identical over 9 bases. V shed 2 bases and J 4 bases; nucleotides not matched to a gene: 14. The CDR3 spans 18 residues. The germline CDR1 and CDR2 sequences are SGHAT and FQNNGV.

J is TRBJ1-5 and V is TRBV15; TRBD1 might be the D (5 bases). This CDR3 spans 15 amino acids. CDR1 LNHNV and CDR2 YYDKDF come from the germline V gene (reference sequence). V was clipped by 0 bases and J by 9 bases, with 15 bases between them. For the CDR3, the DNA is TGTGCCACCAGCAGAGATCGAGGGGAGGGACGGCCCCAGCATTTT. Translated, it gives CATSRDRGEGRPQHF.

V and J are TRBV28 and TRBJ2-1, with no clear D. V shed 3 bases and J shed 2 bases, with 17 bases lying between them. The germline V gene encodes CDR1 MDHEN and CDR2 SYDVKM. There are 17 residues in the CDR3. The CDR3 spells CASSFAPSRITYNEQFF. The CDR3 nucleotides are TGTGCCAGCAGTTTCGCCCCCTCTAGAATTACCTACAATGAGCAGTTCTTC. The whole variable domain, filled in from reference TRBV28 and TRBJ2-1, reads DVKVTQSSRYLVKRTGEKVFLECVQDMDHENMFWYRQDPGLGLRLIYFSYDVKMKEKGDIPEGYSVSREKKERFSLILESASTNQTSMYLCASSFAPSRITYNEQFFGPGTRLTVL.

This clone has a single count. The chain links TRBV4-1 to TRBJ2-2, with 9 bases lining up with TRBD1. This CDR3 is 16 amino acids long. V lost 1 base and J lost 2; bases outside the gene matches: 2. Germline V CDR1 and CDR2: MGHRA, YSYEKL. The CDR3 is CASSQGDRDNTGELFF. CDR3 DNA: TGCGCCAGCAGCCAAGGGGACAGGGATAACACCGGGGAGCTGTTTTTT.

The CDR3 DNA is TGCAGCGTTGATATCGGAGGGCCAGGGGAGACCCAGTACTTC. Translation gives CSVDIGGPGETQYF. The rearrangement uses TRBV29-1 and TRBJ2-5; D is perhaps TRBD2 (6 bases). V lost 3 bases, J lost 5 bases, and 16 bases lay in between. Per germline, CDR1 SQVTM and CDR2 ANQGSEA. The CDR3 sequence is 14 residues long.

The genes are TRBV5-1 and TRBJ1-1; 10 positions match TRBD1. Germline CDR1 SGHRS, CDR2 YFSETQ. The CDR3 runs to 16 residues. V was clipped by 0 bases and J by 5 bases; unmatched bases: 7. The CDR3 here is CASSLAKTGGFTEAFF. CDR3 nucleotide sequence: TGCGCCAGCAGCTTGGCCAAGACAGGGGGCTTTACTGAAGCTTTCTTT.

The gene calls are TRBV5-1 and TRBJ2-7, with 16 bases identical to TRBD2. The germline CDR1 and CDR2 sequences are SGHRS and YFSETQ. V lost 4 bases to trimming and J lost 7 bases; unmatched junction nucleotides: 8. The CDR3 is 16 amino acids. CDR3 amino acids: CASSPGTSGRAGEQYF. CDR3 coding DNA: TGCGCCAGCAGCCCCGGGACTAGCGGGAGGGCCGGAGAGCAGTACTTC.

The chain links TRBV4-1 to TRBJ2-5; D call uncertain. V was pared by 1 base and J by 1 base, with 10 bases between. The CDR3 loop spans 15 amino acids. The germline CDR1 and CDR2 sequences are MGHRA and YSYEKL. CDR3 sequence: CASSQVQLPQETQYF. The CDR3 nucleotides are TGCGCCAGCAGCCAAGTTCAGTTACCCCAAGAGACCCAGTACTTC.

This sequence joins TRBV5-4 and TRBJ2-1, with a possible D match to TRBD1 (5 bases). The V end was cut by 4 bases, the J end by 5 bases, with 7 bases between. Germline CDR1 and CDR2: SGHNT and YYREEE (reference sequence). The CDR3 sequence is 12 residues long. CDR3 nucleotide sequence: TGTGCCAGCAGCCCCAGGGACAATGAGCAGTTCTTC. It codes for CASSPRDNEQFF.

CDR3: CASSLAQGGSTYEQYF. Here the CDR3 DNA reads TGCGCCAGCAGCTTAGCCCAGGGCGGGAGTACCTACGAGCAGTACTTC. V usage is TRBV5-1 and J usage is TRBJ2-7; 7 bases agree with TRBD2. Germline V gives CDR1 SGHRS, CDR2 YFSETQ. The CDR3 has 16 amino acids. V shed 2 bases, J shed 2 bases, and the junction held 10 bases outside the gene matches.

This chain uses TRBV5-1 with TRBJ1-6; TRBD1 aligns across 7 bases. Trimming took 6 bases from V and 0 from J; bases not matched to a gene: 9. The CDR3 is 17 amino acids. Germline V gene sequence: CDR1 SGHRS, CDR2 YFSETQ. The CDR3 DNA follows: TGCGCCAGCAAGACAGGGCGGGAAGGCTCCTATAATTCACCCCTCCACTTT. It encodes CASKTGREGSYNSPLHF.